This T cell receptor beta chain was sequenced during a study of T cells in women clearing cervical HPV infection. CDR3 length equals 14 residues. The V gene lost 6 bases and the J gene lost 1 base, with 9 bases spanning the gap. Germline values: CDR1 LNHDA, CDR2 SQIVND (reference sequence). Comment on this clone: The missing CDR3 end, 3 residues past where the read stops, is filled in from the germline J gene.

Method: immunoSEQ multiplex PCR; TCRdb's copy keeps in-frame clones and lacks some. The listing contains 25,000 to 30,000 clones. Sequencing input: blood buffy coat. This sequence joins TRBV19 and TRBJ2-2, with no clear D. This clonotype originated in a woman between 18 and 69 years old with a cervical HPV16 infection that either progressed to CIN3+ or cleared (not recorded which). The chain's CDR3 is CASRKAENTGELFF. CDR3 DNA, as far as it was read: TGTGCCAGTAGAAAGGCAGAGAACACCGGGGAG.